The 4 T cell receptor beta chains listed next were all sequenced from one sample in a study of T cell responses to AZD1222 COVID-19 vaccine. Sequenced by immunoSEQ multiplex PCR; TCRdb stores in-frame clones only, minus some. The repertoire holds approximately 72,000 clones, with 70% to 90% as singletons. This specimen was peripheral blood, taken 28 days after the second AZD1222 dose. The receptors stem from an adult who received the AZD1222 COVID-19 vaccine.

The gene calls are TRBV27 and TRBJ2-7; 8 positions match TRBD2. Germline V gene sequence: CDR1 MNHEY, CDR2 SMNVEV (reference sequence). After removal of 5 bases from V and 0 bases from J, the junction contained 3 bases not matched to a gene. There are 14 residues in the CDR3. The CDR3 DNA reads TGTGCCAGCAGTACACTAGCGGCCTCCTACGAGCAGTACTTC. Amino acids: CASSTLAASYEQYF.

The chain couples TRBV2 to TRBJ2-3; TRBD1 aligns across 7 bases. The CDR3 contains 14 residues. J was trimmed by 0 bases and V by 5 bases; bases with no gene match: 2. CDR1 SNHLY and CDR2 FYNNEI come from the germline V gene. CDR3 DNA: TGTGCCAGCAGTCTGGGACAGAGCACAGATACGCAGTATTTT. Translation gives CASSLGQSTDTQYF.

V gene TRBV19 combines with J gene TRBJ2-7; 11 bases are a match to TRBD2. Germline V gene sequence: CDR1 LNHDA, CDR2 SQIVND (reference sequence). The V and J ends lost 3 bases and 5 bases, in that order; junction bases with no gene match: 6. CDR3 length: 15 residues. The CDR3 sequence is CASSMTSGAGDEQYF. CDR3 DNA sequence: TGTGCCAGTAGTATGACTAGCGGGGCCGGAGACGAGCAGTACTTC.

This chain's CDR3 is CASSHPSYEQYF. CDR3 nucleotide sequence: TGTGCCAGCAGTCATCCCTCCTACGAGCAGTACTTC. This rearrangement joins TRBV6-5 to TRBJ2-7; no definite D call. Germline-derived CDR1 and CDR2 are MNHEY and SVGAGI. The V and J ends lost 5 bases and 0 bases respectively, with 5 bases between them. The CDR3 has 12 residues.